These 21 T cell receptor beta chains were all obtained from the same sample, sequenced in a study of shared clonotypes between healthy human individuals (dated by TCRdb to the early 2020s). Library preparation employed the immunoSEQ multiplex PCR assay. What TCRdb holds here is the immuneACCESS table cut down to in-frame rearrangements. Part of the clones is not present; checked against another copy, under half of the missing clones reflect an unresolved V gene, and the others are unexplained. In all, the sample holds over a million clones, and 98% of those were seen once. Approximately 0.4% of the sample is held by the ten biggest clonotypes. The source material was naive CD4+ T cells sorted from blood. Sample cell subset or site, as interpreted from the label and publication: CD45RA+ positively selected. The origin of the receptors is a man aged 25 to 40 in good health.

This chain connects TRBV6-4 to TRBJ2-3, with D unresolved. Deletions cut 0 bases from V and 8 bases from J, with 9 bases between. The CDR3 covers 13 residues. Germline CDR1 reads MRHNA; CDR2 reads SNTAGT. The CDR3 region is CASSDSSGATQYF. The CDR3 DNA reads as TGTGCCAGCAGTGACTCAAGTGGCGCTACGCAGTATTTT.

V usage is TRBV19 and J usage is TRBJ2-2, with D unresolved. V lost 4 bases and J 1 base, leaving 16 bases between the germline ends. CDR3 length: 17 residues. CDR1 is LNHDA, CDR2 SQIVND, per germline (reference sequence). The CDR3 coding sequence is TGTGCCAGTAGTACCCCTAGGTCCCTGATGAACACCGGGGAGCTGTTTTTT. Its protein product is CASSTPRSLMNTGELFF.

The V gene is TRBV4-3, the J gene TRBJ1-4, with D unresolved. This CDR3 is built from 15 residues. Germline loops: CDR1 LGHNA, CDR2 YSLEER. Trimming cost V 0 bases and J 5 bases, with 10 bases left between them. This CDR3 is CASSQDPTENEKLFF. DNA for the CDR3: TGCGCCAGCAGCCAAGACCCGACCGAGAATGAAAAACTGTTTTTT.

CDR3 coding DNA: TGTGCCATCAGTGAGGGACTTACTAACACCGGGGAGCTGTTTTTT. Encoded protein: CAISEGLTNTGELFF. The V and J genes are TRBV10-3 and TRBJ2-2, with TRBD2 as a possible D gene (5 bases). From germline, CDR1 is ENHRY and CDR2 SYGVKD. The CDR3 totals 15 residues. The V end lost 2 bases, the J end lost 2 bases, and 9 bases lay between the germline ends.

This clone was seen a single time. The J gene is TRBJ1-2, the V gene TRBV30, with 8 positions matching TRBD1. The germline gives CDR1 GTSNPN, CDR2 SVGIG (reference sequence). With 3 bases clipped from V and 4 bases from J, the junction kept 1 base outside the gene matches. This CDR3 is built from 12 residues. CDR3 DNA sequence: TGTGCCTGGAGACAGGGGGGCTATGGCTACACCTTC. Residues: CAWRQGGYGYTF.

The V gene is TRBV28, the J gene TRBJ2-1; TRBD1 or TRBD2 may be the D gene (5 bases each). V was pared by 5 bases and J by 7 bases, with 15 bases between. The CDR3 loop spans 14 amino acids. Looked up from germline, CDR1 is MDHEN and CDR2 is SYDVKM. The CDR3 sequence is CASSPRRGENEQFF. The CDR3 DNA follows: TGTGCCAGCAGTCCTCGGCGAGGGGAAAATGAGCAGTTCTTC.

V gene TRBV11-2 combines with J gene TRBJ2-1, with D possibly being TRBD1 (6 bases). Trimming removed 5 bases at V and 11 bases at J, with 10 bases between. This CDR3 comprises 11 residues. Germline assignment: CDR1 SGHAT and CDR2 FQNNGV. CDR3: CASSLRDKQFF. In DNA, the CDR3 is TGTGCCAGCAGCCTCCGGGACAAGCAGTTCTTC.

V usage is TRBV5-5 and J usage is TRBJ2-5; TRBD1 is a possible D gene (6 bases). The V and J ends lost 3 bases and 4 bases respectively, with 13 bases between them. CDR3 size: 14 residues. Looked up from germline, CDR1 is SGHKS and CDR2 is YYEKEE (reference sequence). CDR3 bases: TGTGCCAGCAGCTGGGGGACAATGGGAGAGACCCAGTACTTC. Amino acid sequence: CASSWGTMGETQYF.

In its sample, this clone was seen once. The rearrangement joins TRBV28 to TRBJ1-5; D gene ambiguous. The CDR3 sequence is 16 residues long. V was pared by 6 bases and J by 0 bases, with 15 bases between. CDR1 MDHEN and CDR2 SYDVKM come from the germline V gene. This CDR3 is CASRTTGRDSNQPQHF. The DNA for the CDR3 is TGTGCCAGCAGAACAACCGGACGAGATAGCAATCAGCCCCAGCATTTT.

The rearrangement uses TRBV4-1 and TRBJ2-1; D is uncertain. Per the germline V gene, CDR1 is MGHRA and CDR2 is YSYEKL. The CDR3 loop spans 15 amino acids. V was clipped by 0 bases and J by 10 bases, with 16 bases between them. In nucleotides, the CDR3 is TGCGCCAGCAGCCAAGAAGGCAGCCGCAGCTCCGAGCAGTTCTTC. This encodes CASSQEGSRSSEQFF.

The chain couples TRBV6-5 to TRBJ2-7, with TRBD2 matching over 9 bases. This CDR3 is built from 15 residues. Germline trimming cut 0 bases from V and 7 bases from J; bases unmatched to any gene: 7. The V gene's germline CDR1 is MNHEY and CDR2 SVGAGI. The CDR3 loop reads CASSYSGGRAEEQYF. CDR3 coding DNA: TGTGCCAGCAGTTACTCTGGCGGGAGGGCCGAAGAGCAGTACTTC.

The CDR3 here is CASSPDLGTNEQFF. CDR3 in DNA: TGCGCCAGCAGCCCAGATCTGGGTACTAATGAGCAGTTCTTC. The chain combines TRBV5-1 with TRBJ2-1; D gene ambiguous. CDR3 length: 14 amino acids. Germline V gives CDR1 SGHRS, CDR2 YFSETQ. Trimming pared 4 bases from V and 7 bases from J, leaving 15 bases between.

The V gene is TRBV6-1, the J gene TRBJ2-7; D may match TRBD1 or TRBD2 (5 bases each). V lost 7 bases, J lost 2 bases, and 15 bases lay in between. The CDR3 is made up of 14 amino acids. Per the germline V gene, CDR1 is MNHNS and CDR2 is SASEGT. CDR3 residues: CASTAGAITYEQYF. The CDR3 DNA reads as TGTGCCAGCACCGCCGGGGCCATAACCTACGAGCAGTACTTC.

This chain connects TRBV15 to TRBJ2-1; 11 bases are a match to TRBD2. Germline lookup yields CDR1 LNHNV and CDR2 YYDKDF (reference sequence). CDR3 length: 15 residues. Germline trimming cut 2 bases from V and 7 bases from J; bases unmatched to any gene: 4. CDR3 residues: CATSRPLAGGNEQFF. For the CDR3, the DNA is TGTGCCACCAGCAGACCTCTAGCGGGAGGAAATGAGCAGTTCTTC.

The rearrangement uses TRBV4-1 and TRBJ2-2; possibly TRBD1 for D (6 bases). The CDR3 spans 17 residues. Germline V CDR1 and CDR2: MGHRA, YSYEKL. V lost 3 bases and J 0 bases, leaving 14 bases between the germline ends. CDR3 sequence: CASSQDPDSSNTGELFF. For the CDR3, the DNA is TGCGCCAGCAGCCAGGATCCGGACAGTTCGAACACCGGGGAGCTGTTTTTT.

The chain is built from TRBV9 and TRBJ2-3, with TRBD2 as a possible D gene (6 bases). The CDR3 is 17 residues long. V shed 2 bases and J shed 4 bases, with 20 bases lying between them. Germline V CDR1 and CDR2: SGDLS, YYNGEE. CDR3 nucleotides: TGTGCCAGCAGCGTGGAGGGGTTGTTTGACGTGTCAGATACGCAGTATTTT. It translates to CASSVEGLFDVSDTQYF.

This chain uses TRBV19 with TRBJ1-6; 7 positions match TRBD1. This CDR3 comprises 14 residues. Germline CDR1 LNHDA, CDR2 SQIVND (reference sequence). The CDR3: CASYRQGSNSPLHF. The CDR3 nucleotides are TGTGCTTCTTACCGACAGGGATCGAATTCACCCCTCCACTTT.

Points on this clone: At the DNA level, this CDR3 is encoded by other sequences in the same sample as well. Here the CDR3 reads CASSLGQGAYEQYF. In DNA, the CDR3 is TGTGCCAGCAGCCTTGGACAGGGGGCCTACGAGCAGTACTTC. The V gene is TRBV11-2, the J gene TRBJ2-7; the match to TRBD1 covers 10 bases. J lost 2 bases, V lost 5 bases, and 3 bases had no gene match. Germline CDR1 and CDR2: SGHAT and FQNNGV. There are 14 residues in the CDR3.

The chain is built from TRBV28 and TRBJ1-1; unclear D gene. The CDR3 is 11 residues long. The ends were cut back, 6 bases at V and 9 bases at J, with 11 bases in the middle. Germline V gives CDR1 MDHEN, CDR2 SYDVKM. CDR3 nucleotide sequence: TGTGCCAGCAGCTTGGGGTGGAAAGCTTTCTTT. This codes for CASSLGWKAFF.

The chain is built from TRBV19 and TRBJ1-5; D might be TRBD1 (5 bases). The CDR3 runs 16 residues. Trimming stripped 2 bases from V and 5 bases from J, with 16 bases between. Germline V gene data show CDR1 as LNHDA and CDR2 as SQIVND (reference sequence). CDR3 DNA: TGTGCCAGTAGTATAAGGGAAGGCAGGGCCCATCAGCCCCAGCATTTT. It translates to CASSIREGRAHQPQHF. Filled out from reference TRBV19 and TRBJ1-5, the complete variable domain reads DGGITQSPKYLFRKEGQNVTLSCEQNLNHDAMYWYRQDPGQGLRLIYYSQIVNDFQKGDIAEGYSVSREKKESFPLTVTSAQKNPTAFYLCASSIREGRAHQPQHFGDGTRLSIL.

The rearrangement uses TRBV18 and TRBJ2-1; D not resolved. The V end was cut by 3 bases, the J end by 5 bases, with 11 bases between. The CDR3 covers 14 residues. Germline values: CDR1 KGHSH, CDR2 LQKENI. The CDR3 region is CASSPTDGNNEQFF. The DNA of the CDR3 is TGTGCCAGCTCACCTACCGACGGCAACAATGAGCAGTTCTTC.